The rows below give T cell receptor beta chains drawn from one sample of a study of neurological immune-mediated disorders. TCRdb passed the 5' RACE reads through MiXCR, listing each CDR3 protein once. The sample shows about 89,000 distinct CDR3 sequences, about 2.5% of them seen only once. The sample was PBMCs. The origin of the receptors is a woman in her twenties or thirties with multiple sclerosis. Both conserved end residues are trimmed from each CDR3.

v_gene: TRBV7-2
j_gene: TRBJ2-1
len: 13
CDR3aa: ASSLDPSVSSSGL

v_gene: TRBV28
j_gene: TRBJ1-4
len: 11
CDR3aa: ASSLGGTEKLF

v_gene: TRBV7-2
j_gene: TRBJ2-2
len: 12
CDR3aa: ASSPRGGTGELF

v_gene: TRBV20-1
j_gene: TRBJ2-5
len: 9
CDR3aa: SARVGETQY

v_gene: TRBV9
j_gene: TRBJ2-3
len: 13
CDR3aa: ASSVVGESTDTQY

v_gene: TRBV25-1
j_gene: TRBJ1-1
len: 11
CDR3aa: ASRGGRNTEAF

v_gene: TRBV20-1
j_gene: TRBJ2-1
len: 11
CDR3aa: SARGLAGFEQF

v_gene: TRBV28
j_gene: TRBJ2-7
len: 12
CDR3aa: ASRLAGGPGEQY

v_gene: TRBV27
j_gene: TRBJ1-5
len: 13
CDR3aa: ASKPDRVSNQPQH

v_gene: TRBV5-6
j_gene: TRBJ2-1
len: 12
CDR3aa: ASSSGGRENEQF

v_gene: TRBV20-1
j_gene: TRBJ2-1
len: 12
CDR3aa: SARGTSGSNEQF

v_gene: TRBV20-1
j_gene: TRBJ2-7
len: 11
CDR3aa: SAKPGLAFEQY

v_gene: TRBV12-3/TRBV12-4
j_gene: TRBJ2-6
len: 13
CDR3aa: ASKRRNSGANVLT

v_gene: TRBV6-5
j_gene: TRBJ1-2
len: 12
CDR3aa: ASSPFEDSYGYT

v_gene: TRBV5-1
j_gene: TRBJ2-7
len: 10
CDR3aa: ASRFDTGEQY

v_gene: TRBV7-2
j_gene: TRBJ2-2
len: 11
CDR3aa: ASSHPKSRELF

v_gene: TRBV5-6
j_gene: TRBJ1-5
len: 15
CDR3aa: ASSLAKGTGANGPQH

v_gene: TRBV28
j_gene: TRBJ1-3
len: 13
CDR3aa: ASSLQRISGNTIY

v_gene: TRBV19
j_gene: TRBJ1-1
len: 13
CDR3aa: ASSSGPGTNTEAF

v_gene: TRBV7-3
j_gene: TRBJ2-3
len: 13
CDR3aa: ASSSGLAVTDTQY

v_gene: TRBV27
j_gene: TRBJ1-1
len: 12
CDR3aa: ASSFAGWGTEAF

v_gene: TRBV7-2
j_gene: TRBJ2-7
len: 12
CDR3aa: ASTGGRASREQY

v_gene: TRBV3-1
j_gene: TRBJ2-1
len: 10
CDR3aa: ASSQAVREQF

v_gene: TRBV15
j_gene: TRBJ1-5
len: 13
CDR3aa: ATSRGKGGSKTQN

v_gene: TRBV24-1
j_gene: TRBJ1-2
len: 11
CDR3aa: ATRQGRNYGYT

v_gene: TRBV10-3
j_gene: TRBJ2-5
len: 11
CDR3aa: AISGTSQETQY

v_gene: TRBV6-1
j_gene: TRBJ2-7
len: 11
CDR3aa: ASNPGNRVEQY

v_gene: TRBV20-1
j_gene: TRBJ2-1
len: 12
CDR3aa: SASRGQGTGEQF

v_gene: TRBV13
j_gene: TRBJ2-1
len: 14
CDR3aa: ASSLVGLAGDNEQF

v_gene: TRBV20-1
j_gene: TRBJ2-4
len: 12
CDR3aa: SAPTGVAKNIQY

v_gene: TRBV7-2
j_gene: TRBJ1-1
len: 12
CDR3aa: ASRTGQLNTEAF

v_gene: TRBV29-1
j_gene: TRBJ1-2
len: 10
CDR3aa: SVGTGVYGYT

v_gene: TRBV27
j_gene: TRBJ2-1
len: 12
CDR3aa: ASKPGGPSNEQF

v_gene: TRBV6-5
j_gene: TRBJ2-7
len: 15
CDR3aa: ASSYTGGLAGSYEQY

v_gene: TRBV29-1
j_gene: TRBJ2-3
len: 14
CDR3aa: SLISRREGGTDTQY

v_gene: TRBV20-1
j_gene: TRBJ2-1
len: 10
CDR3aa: SASSPNNEQF

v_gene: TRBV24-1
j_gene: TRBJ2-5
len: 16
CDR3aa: ATSDPNRDRDEEETQY